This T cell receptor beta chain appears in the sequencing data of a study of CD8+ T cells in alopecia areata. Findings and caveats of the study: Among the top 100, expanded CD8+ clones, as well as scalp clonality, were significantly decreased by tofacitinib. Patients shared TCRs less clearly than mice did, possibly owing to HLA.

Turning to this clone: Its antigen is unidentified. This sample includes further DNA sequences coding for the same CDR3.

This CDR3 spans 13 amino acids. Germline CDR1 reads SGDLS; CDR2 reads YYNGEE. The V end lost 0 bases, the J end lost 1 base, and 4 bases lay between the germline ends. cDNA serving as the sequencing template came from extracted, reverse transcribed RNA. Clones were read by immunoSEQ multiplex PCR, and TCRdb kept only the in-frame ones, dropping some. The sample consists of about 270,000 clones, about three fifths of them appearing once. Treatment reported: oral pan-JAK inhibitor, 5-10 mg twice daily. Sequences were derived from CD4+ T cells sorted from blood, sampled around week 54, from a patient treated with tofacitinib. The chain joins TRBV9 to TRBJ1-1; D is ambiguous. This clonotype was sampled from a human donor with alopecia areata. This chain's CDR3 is CASSVAGNTEAFF. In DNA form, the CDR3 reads TGTGCCAGCAGCGTAGCGGGGAACACTGAAGCTTTCTTT.